This T cell receptor beta chain was found in a study of CD8+CD57+ T cells in acquired aplastic anemia (dated 2018 in TCRdb). Study-wide context: On average, sorted CD4+ and CD8+ cells yielded 3 to 4 ug of extracted DNA, with a range of roughly 0.18 to 30 ug. CD8+CD57+ expansion was defined as frequency above the mean frequency observed in healthy subjects. General study outcomes and caveats: About 30 CD8+ CDR3 sequences were found in both patients and controls but appeared to be highly expressed in patients and within the immunodominant clones of the patients. Patients and healthy controls showed no significant difference in CD8+ Simpson's diversity (P=0.060).

Flow cytometry had shown CD8+CD57+ cell expansion in the patients selected for sequencing. Every patient had severe acquired aplastic anemia, diagnosed using the International Study of Aplastic Anemia and Agranulocytosis and Camitta criteria. At the time blood was sampled, none of the patients had received any therapy. The study deep-sequenced TCR repertoires of sorted CD4+ and CD8+ blood T cells from severe aplastic anemia patients and healthy subjects. In the USA, patient enrollment took place under clinicaltrials.gov protocols 00001620, 01623167, 00001397, 00071045, 00081523 and 00961064. Ficoll-Paque density gradient centrifugation was used to isolate peripheral blood mononuclear cells. Before DNA extraction, CD4+ and CD8+ T cells were sorted with FACS or magnetic beads. TCR beta VDJ combination and CDR3 sequence profiling used genomic DNA as the template. An Illumina HiSeq 2000 was used for TCR repertoire sequencing. Processing in the source paper ran as follows. TRBV/TRBJ rearrangement plots, CDR3 size and DJ length profiles, and Simpson's diversity index were used to assess repertoires. The immunodominant clone was defined as the most abundant DNA sequence in deep sequencing data. CDR3 amino acid sequences were screened for sharing across subjects and were compared with published repertoires and the VDJdb database. TCRdb trimmed public reads at Q25 via fastp, called clones via MiXCR and kept in-frame beta chains. Records with the same CDR3 protein are collapsed into one entry carrying the most frequent genes and DNA. TCRdb's processing, not the study's, gives the V and J calls here. The table for this sample lists 120,000 or so distinct CDR3 sequences; approximately 50% of them were counted only once. Of the sample, roughly 28% falls within the top ten clones.

The CDR3 goes from the cysteine to the phenylalanine over 15 residues. Just the 45-base CDR3 DNA is kept, in frame starting at base 1. At the junction V is shortened by 9 bases and J by 2 bases; bases outside the gene matches: 10. CDR1 and CDR2 were assigned from the germline V gene as MNHNS and SASEGT. Remarks on this clonotype: Its antigen is currently not known. No much larger clone is present one base from it, and per-base qualities are unavailable.

Sequenced material: sorted CD4+, CD8+, or CD8+CD57+ T cells (not recorded which) from PBMCs. The receptor was derived from a human donor with aplastic anemia. The receptor chain draws on TRBV6-1 and TRBJ1-2; TRBD1 matches 9 bases in the middle. The CDR3 corresponds to CASSSSGTGNYGYTF. The DNA sequence follows: TGTGCCAGTAGTAGCTCCGGGACAGGGAACTATGGCTACACCTTC.